Below are 25 T cell receptor beta chains sequenced from a single sample in a study of T cell responses to AZD1222 COVID-19 vaccine. This table comes from immunoSEQ multiplex PCR, and its TCRdb copy is limited to in-frame clones, with some not included. The profile shows roughly 140,000 clones, about 90% of them singletons. Sequencing used peripheral blood, obtained 28 days after the second AZD1222 dose. These TCRs come from an adult who received the AZD1222 COVID-19 vaccine.

The rearrangement links TRBV10-3 to TRBJ1-5, with a weak D call TRBD1 (5 bases). Trimming cost V 0 bases and J 6 bases, with 12 bases left between them. Germline V gene data show CDR1 as ENHRY and CDR2 as SYGVKD. The CDR3 has 15 amino acids. The chain's CDR3 is CAISESSRAGQPQHF. The CDR3 bases are TGTGCCATCAGTGAGTCGAGCAGGGCCGGTCAGCCCCAGCATTTT.

This clone occurred a few times. V and J are TRBV6-5 and TRBJ2-3; no clear D. Germline CDR1 is MNHEY and CDR2 is SVGAGI. V dropped 7 bases and J dropped 6 bases, with 14 bases sitting between them. There are 13 residues in the CDR3. In DNA, the CDR3 is TGTGCCAGCAAAAATAGGTCCCCGGATACGCAGTATTTT. This codes for CASKNRSPDTQYF.

V and J are TRBV5-1 and TRBJ2-1, with 7 bases identical to TRBD1. The CDR3 covers 14 residues. The J segment lost 2 bases and the V segment lost 4 bases, leaving 3 bases of the junction unmatched. From germline, CDR1 is SGHRS and CDR2 YFSETQ. CDR3 loop: CASSTGQTYNEQFF. CDR3 bases: TGCGCCAGCAGCACGGGACAGACCTACAATGAGCAGTTCTTC.

The gene calls are TRBV24-1 and TRBJ1-5; D is unresolved. Germline V lookup: CDR1 KGHDR, CDR2 SFDVKD. Trimming cost V 2 bases and J 9 bases, with 10 bases left between them. This CDR3 comprises 13 residues. The CDR3 nucleotides are TGTGCCACCAGTGATTACGGCCAAGGGCCCCAGCATTTT. Amino acid sequence: CATSDYGQGPQHF.

The genes are TRBV5-1 and TRBJ2-1; 12 nucleotides line up with TRBD2. Germline loops: CDR1 SGHRS, CDR2 YFSETQ. J gave up 7 bases and V 6 bases, and 14 bases lay outside the gene matches. This CDR3 contains 17 residues. CDR3 in amino acids: CASTSRLTSGRSNEQFF. The DNA for the CDR3 is TGCGCCAGCACCTCCCGTCTGACTAGCGGGAGATCTAATGAGCAGTTCTTC.

The gene calls are TRBV29-1 and TRBJ1-2; no firm D call. Trimming stripped 3 bases from V and 7 bases from J, with 18 bases between. Germline assignment: CDR1 SQVTM and CDR2 ANQGSEA. The CDR3 runs 14 residues. The CDR3 DNA reads TGCAGCGTTGACTACGTAAAAACCGGGGTTGGCTACACCTTC. This gives the protein CSVDYVKTGVGYTF.

The rearrangement uses TRBV10-1 and TRBJ2-3, with 8 bases identical to TRBD2. Germline CDR1 is WNHNN and CDR2 is SYGVQD (reference sequence). This CDR3 is built from 17 residues. J was trimmed by 0 bases and V by 8 bases; bases with no gene match: 13. In nucleotides, the CDR3 is TGCGCCAGCCCCAACTATACCTTAGCGGGAAGCACAGATACGCAGTATTTT. Its translation is CASPNYTLAGSTDTQYF.

As DNA, the CDR3 is TGTGCCAGCAGCGCCGGGACTAGCAGCACAGATACGCAGTATTTT. Translation: CASSAGTSSTDTQYF. This chain joins TRBV11-3 and TRBJ2-3, with TRBD2 matching 9 bases. V shed 5 bases and J 0 bases; nucleotides not matched to a gene: 3. Per the germline V gene, CDR1 is SGHNT and CDR2 is YENEEA. The CDR3 spans 15 residues.

With respect to this clone: At one boundary the junction diverges from the germline segment, which might be a read error. This rearrangement joins TRBV28 to TRBJ2-1; 10 bases fit TRBD2. Germline lookup yields CDR1 MDHEN and CDR2 SYDVKM. The CDR3 has 19 amino acids. CDR3 region: CATSAPGLAILSSYNEQFF. DNA of the CDR3: TGTGCCACCAGTGCCCCGGGACTAGCGATTCTCAGCTCCTACAATGAGCAGTTCTTC. Combining the CDR3 with reference TRBV28 and TRBJ2-1 gives the whole variable domain DVKVTQSSRYLVKRTGEKVFLECVQDMDHENMFWYRQDPGLGLRLIYFSYDVKMKEKGDIPEGYSVSREKKERFSLILESASTNQTSMYLCATSAPGLAILSSYNEQFFGPGTRLTVL.

This chain links TRBV9 with TRBJ1-6; TRBD1 aligns across 11 bases. Germline CDR1 SGDLS, CDR2 YYNGEE. The CDR3 consists of 15 residues. V gave up 4 bases and J gave up 10 bases; unmatched junction bases: 7. The CDR3 loop is CASSPTDRGLSPLHF. Written as DNA, the CDR3 is TGTGCCAGCAGCCCCACGGACAGGGGGCTATCACCCCTCCACTTT.

J is TRBJ1-1 and V is TRBV9; TRBD1 matches at 7 bases. This CDR3 has 16 residues. CDR1 is SGDLS, CDR2 YYNGEE, per germline. Losses at the gene ends were 0 bases for V and 6 bases for J; bases not matched to a gene: 11. CDR3 residues: CASSVVSGTVSPEAFF. The CDR3 nucleotides are TGTGCCAGCAGCGTAGTATCCGGGACAGTTTCGCCTGAAGCTTTCTTT.

The chain combines TRBV28 with TRBJ1-3; TRBD1 matches 9 bases. The V and J ends lost 6 bases and 4 bases, in that order; junction bases with no gene match: 4. Germline values: CDR1 MDHEN, CDR2 SYDVKM. The CDR3 covers 14 residues. The CDR3 sequence: CASRGTGPGNTIYF. CDR3 bases: TGTGCCAGCAGGGGGACAGGGCCGGGAAACACCATATATTTT.

The CDR3 sequence: CASSWPLSDYEQYF. The CDR3 DNA is TGTGCCAGCTCCTGGCCCCTGAGCGACTACGAGCAGTACTTC. The V call is TRBV7-9, the J call TRBJ2-7; no definite D call. This CDR3 has 14 amino acids. CDR1 SEHNR and CDR2 FQNEAQ come from the germline V gene (reference sequence). Trimming shortened V by 8 bases and J by 3 bases, and 17 bases separated the two germline ends.

The rearrangement joins TRBV13 to TRBJ1-1; D remains ambiguous. Germline assignment: CDR1 PRHDT and CDR2 FYEKMQ (reference sequence). The CDR3 contains 11 residues. Deletions cut 0 bases from V and 7 bases from J, with 3 bases between. This CDR3 is CASSLGHEAFF. CDR3 DNA sequence: TGTGCCAGCAGCTTAGGCCATGAAGCTTTCTTT. The full variable domain, in which reference TRBV13 and TRBJ1-1 provide the parts outside the CDR3, is AAGVIQSPRHLIKEKRETATLKCYPIPRHDTVYWYQQGPGQDPQFLISFYEKMQSDKGSIPDRFSAQQFSDYHSELNMSSLELGDSALYFCASSLGHEAFFGQGTRLTVV.

The rearrangement links TRBV30 to TRBJ1-2; 7 nucleotides line up with TRBD1. CDR1 is GTSNPN, CDR2 SVGIG, per germline (reference sequence). The length of the CDR3 is 11 residues. CDR3: CAGGAGYGYTF. CDR3 DNA: TGTGCAGGGGGCGCCGGCTATGGCTACACCTTC.

The chain links TRBV18 to TRBJ1-4; tentative D call: TRBD1 (6 bases). The V end lost 5 bases, the J end lost 0 bases, and 10 bases lay between the germline ends. The germline V gene has CDR1 KGHSH and CDR2 LQKENI. The CDR3 loop spans 15 amino acids. CDR3 DNA: TGTGCCAGCTCAACAAACAGGGCAACTAATGAAAAACTGTTTTTT. It translates to CASSTNRATNEKLFF.

The CDR3 sequence: CASSLEATGSYNEQFF. CDR3 sequence (DNA): TGCGCCAGCAGCTTGGAGGCGACAGGGAGTTACAATGAGCAGTTCTTC. The chain employs TRBV5-1 and TRBJ2-1; 7 bases map to TRBD1. The trim removed 0 bases at V and 4 bases at J, leaving 7 bases unmatched. The CDR3 spans 16 residues. Germline-derived CDR1 and CDR2 are SGHRS and YFSETQ.

This CDR3 is CASSRDRSSYEQYF. DNA of the CDR3: TGTGCCAGCAGCCGGGACAGGAGCTCCTACGAGCAGTACTTC. This chain uses TRBV7-2 with TRBJ2-7; TRBD1 matches at 8 bases. The CDR3 runs 14 residues. Germline V gene data show CDR1 as SGHTA and CDR2 as FQGNSA. The ends lost 5 bases at V and 0 bases at J; junction bases unmatched: 3.

The chain recombines TRBV21-1 with TRBJ2-1; TRBD2, as called in the table, went unchecked against the DNA. TRBV21-1 is deemed a pseudogene. The CDR3 is made up of 18 amino acids. This CDR3 reads CASSNVGRVSGSYNEQFF. For the CDR3, the DNA is TGTGCCAGCAGCAACGTCGGTAGAGTTTCGGGCTCCTACAATGAGCAGTTCTTC.

The V and J genes are TRBV29-1 and TRBJ1-2; the D gene is possibly TRBD1 (5 bases). Trimming left V 2 bases short and J 4 bases short, with 11 bases between. In germline, CDR1 is SQVTM, CDR2 ANQGSEA. The CDR3 is 13 residues long. The CDR3 DNA reads as TGCAGCGTTGAATACGGGGCCGGCTATGGCTACACCTTC. Translation: CSVEYGAGYGYTF. The full variable domain, completed using reference TRBV29-1 and TRBJ1-2, is SAVISQKPSRDICQRGTSLTIQCQVDSQVTMMFWYRQQPGQSLTLIATANQGSEATYESGFVIDKFPISRPNLTFSTLTVSNMSPEDSSIYLCSVEYGAGYGYTFGSGTRLTVV.

V gene TRBV18 combines with J gene TRBJ1-1, with D tentatively TRBD1 (6 bases). V gave up 4 bases and J gave up 4 bases, with 13 bases separating them. The CDR3 loop spans 14 amino acids. Germline loops: CDR1 KGHSH, CDR2 LQKENI. The CDR3 bases are TGTGCCAGCTCACAAGGACAGACTTTCACTGAAGCTTTCTTT. Its protein is CASSQGQTFTEAFF.

V gene TRBV3-1 (or the pseudogene TRBV3-2) combines with J gene TRBJ1-2; possibly TRBD1 for D (5 bases). The ends were cut back, 3 bases at V and 1 base at J, with 12 bases in the middle. The CDR3 extends over 15 amino acids. The germline gives CDR1 LGHDT, CDR2 YNNKEL (reference sequence). This CDR3 is CASSHSYRLNYGYTF. CDR3 coding DNA: TGTGCCAGCAGCCACTCGTACAGGCTTAACTATGGCTACACCTTC.

In regard to this clone: This CDR3 is also generated by other DNA sequences in the sample. This chain uses TRBV7-3 with TRBJ2-5; D gene uncertain. Germline assignment: CDR1 SGHTA and CDR2 FQGTGA. V lost 4 bases to trimming and J lost 0 bases, with 6 bases between them. CDR3 size: 13 residues. The CDR3 protein is CASSSSYQETQYF. Here the CDR3 DNA reads TGTGCCAGCAGCTCCTCCTACCAAGAGACCCAGTACTTC.

The CDR3: CASSQDRRGTGELFF. The CDR3 DNA sequence: TGTGCCAGCAGCCAAGATCGACGGGGCACCGGGGAGCTGTTTTTT. V and J are TRBV4-2 and TRBJ2-2; tentatively, D is TRBD2 (5 bases). V lost 0 bases and J 4 bases, leaving 9 bases between the germline ends. The CDR3 totals 15 residues. Germline CDR1 is LGHNA and CDR2 is YNFKEQ.

The chain carries TRBV9 and TRBJ1-3; possible D gene TRBD1, 6 bases. The CDR3 runs to 14 residues. CDR1 and CDR2 from the germline V gene are SGDLS and YYNGEE. V was trimmed by 8 bases and J by 0 bases, leaving 12 bases between them. The CDR3, as DNA: TGTGCCAGTCAGGGGAGGGCCTCTGGAAACACCATATATTTT. Protein product: CASQGRASGNTIYF.